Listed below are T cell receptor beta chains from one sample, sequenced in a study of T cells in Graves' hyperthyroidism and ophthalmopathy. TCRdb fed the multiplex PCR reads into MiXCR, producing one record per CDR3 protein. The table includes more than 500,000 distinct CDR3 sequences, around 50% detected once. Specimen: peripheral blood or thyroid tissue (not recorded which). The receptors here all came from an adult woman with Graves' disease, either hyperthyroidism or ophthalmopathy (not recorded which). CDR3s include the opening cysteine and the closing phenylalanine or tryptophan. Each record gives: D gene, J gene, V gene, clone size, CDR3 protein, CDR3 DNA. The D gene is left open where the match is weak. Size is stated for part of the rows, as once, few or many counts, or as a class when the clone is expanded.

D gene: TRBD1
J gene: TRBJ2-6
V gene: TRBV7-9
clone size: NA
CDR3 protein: CASSLDRTSGANVLTF
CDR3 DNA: TGTGCCAGCAGCTTGGACAGGACTTCTGGGGCCAACGTCCTGACTTTC

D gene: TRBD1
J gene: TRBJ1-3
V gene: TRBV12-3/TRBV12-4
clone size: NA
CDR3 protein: CASNHRGSVNTIYF
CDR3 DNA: TGTGCCAGCAACCACAGGGGGTCGGTGAACACCATATATTTT

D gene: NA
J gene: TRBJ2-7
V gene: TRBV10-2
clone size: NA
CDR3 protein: CASSSSGQPYEQYF
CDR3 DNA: TGCGCCAGCAGTAGCTCCGGACAGCCCTACGAGCAGTACTTC

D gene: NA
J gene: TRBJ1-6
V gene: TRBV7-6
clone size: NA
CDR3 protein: CASAKSYGNNSPLHF
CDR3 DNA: TGTGCCAGCGCTAAATCGTACGGAAATAATTCACCCCTCCACTTT

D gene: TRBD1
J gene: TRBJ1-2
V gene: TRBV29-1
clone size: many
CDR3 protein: CSVQGANGYTF
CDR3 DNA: TGCAGCGTGCAGGGGGCGAATGGCTACACCTTC

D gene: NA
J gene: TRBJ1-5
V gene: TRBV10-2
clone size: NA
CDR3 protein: CASREGTNSNQPQHF
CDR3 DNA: TGCGCCAGCAGGGAAGGGACAAATAGCAATCAGCCCCAGCATTTT

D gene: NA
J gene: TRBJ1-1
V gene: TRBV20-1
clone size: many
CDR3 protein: CSAAGGARGRAFF
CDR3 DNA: TGCAGTGCCGCGGGGGGGGCTCGGGGGCGAGCTTTCTTT

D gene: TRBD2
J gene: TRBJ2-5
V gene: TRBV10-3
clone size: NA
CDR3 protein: CAISSLAGVGQETQYF
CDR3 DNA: TGTGCCATCAGTAGCCTAGCGGGAGTGGGCCAAGAGACCCAGTACTTC

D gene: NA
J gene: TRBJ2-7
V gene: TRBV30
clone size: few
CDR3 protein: CAWSEGSGISYEQYF
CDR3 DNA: TGTGCCTGGAGTGAGGGTAGCGGTATCTCCTACGAGCAGTACTTC

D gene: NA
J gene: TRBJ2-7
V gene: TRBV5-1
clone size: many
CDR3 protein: CASSSGANEQYF
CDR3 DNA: TGCGCCAGCAGTTCAGGGGCGAACGAGCAGTACTTC

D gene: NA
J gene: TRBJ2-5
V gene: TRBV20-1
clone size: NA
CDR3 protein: CSAIGGFGETQYF
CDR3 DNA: TGCAGTGCTATAGGGGGGTTTGGGGAGACCCAGTACTTC

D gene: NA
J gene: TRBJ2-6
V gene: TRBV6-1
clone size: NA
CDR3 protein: CASRRARANVLTF
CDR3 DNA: TGTGCCAGCAGACGAGCTAGGGCCAACGTCCTGACTTTC

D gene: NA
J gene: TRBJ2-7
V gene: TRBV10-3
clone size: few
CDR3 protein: CASSYKTTHNLWEQYF
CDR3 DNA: TGTGCCAGCAGTTATAAGACTACGCACAACCTGTGGGAGCAGTACTTC

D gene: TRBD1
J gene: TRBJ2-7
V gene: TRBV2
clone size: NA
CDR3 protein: CASRPRGQAAFYEQYF
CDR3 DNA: TGTGCCAGCAGACCTAGAGGACAGGCTGCCTTCTACGAGCAGTACTTC

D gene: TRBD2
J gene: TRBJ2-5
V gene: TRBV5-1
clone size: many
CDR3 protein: CASSSTSGGETQYF
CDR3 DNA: TGTGCTAGCAGCTCGACTAGCGGGGGGGAGACCCAGTACTTC

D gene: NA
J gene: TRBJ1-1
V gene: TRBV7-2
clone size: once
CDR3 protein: CASSSNGVMNTEAFF
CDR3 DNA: TGTGCCAGCAGCTCAAACGGGGTCATGAACACTGAAGCTTTCTTT

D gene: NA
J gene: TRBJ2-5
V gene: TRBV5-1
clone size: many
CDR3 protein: CASSLEPRSRQETQYF
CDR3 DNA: TGCGCCAGCAGCTTGGAGCCCCGGTCGAGGCAAGAGACCCAGTACTTC

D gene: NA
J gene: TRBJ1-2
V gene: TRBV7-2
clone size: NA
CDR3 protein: CATGPDGGRYRGYTF
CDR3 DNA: TGTGCCACCGGGCCCGACGGGGGGCGTTATCGTGGCTACACCTTC

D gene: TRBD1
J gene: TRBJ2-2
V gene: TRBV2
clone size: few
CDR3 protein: CASKEQGLNTGELFF
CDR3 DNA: TGTGCCAGCAAGGAACAGGGGCTAAACACCGGGGAGCTGTTTTTT

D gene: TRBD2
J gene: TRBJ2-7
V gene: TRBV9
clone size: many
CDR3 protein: CASSVSSGTSGPYEQYF
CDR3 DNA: TGTGCCAGCAGCGTCAGCTCCGGGACTAGCGGTCCCTACGAGCAGTACTTC

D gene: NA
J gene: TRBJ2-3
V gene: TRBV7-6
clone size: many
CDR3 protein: CASSLGPDTQYF
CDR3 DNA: TGTGCCAGCAGCTTAGGTCCAGATACGCAGTATTTT

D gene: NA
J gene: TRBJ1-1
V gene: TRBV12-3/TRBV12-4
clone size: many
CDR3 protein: CASSLNGIEAFF
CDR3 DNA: TGTGCCAGCAGTTTAAACGGAATTGAAGCTTTCTTT

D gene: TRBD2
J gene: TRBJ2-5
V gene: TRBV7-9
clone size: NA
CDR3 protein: CASGLGGLAGVEAQYF
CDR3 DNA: TGTGCCAGCGGCTTAGGTGGACTAGCGGGAGTAGAGGCCCAGTACTTC

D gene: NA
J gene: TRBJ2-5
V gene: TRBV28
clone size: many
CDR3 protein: CASNDQETQYF
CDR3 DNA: TGTGCCAGCAATGACCAAGAGACCCAGTACTTC

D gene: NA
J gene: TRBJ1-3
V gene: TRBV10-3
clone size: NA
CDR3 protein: CAISAQGLTGNTIYF
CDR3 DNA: TGTGCCATCAGTGCGCAGGGGTTGACTGGAAACACCATATATTTT

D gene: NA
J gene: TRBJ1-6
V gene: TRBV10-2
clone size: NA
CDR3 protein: CASSGRTADYNSPLHF
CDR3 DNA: TGCGCCAGCAGTGGGCGGACAGCTGACTATAATTCACCCCTCCACTTT

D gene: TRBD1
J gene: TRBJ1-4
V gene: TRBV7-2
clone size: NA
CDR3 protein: CASSSDRAFEKLFF
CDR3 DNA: TGTGCCAGCAGCTCGGACAGGGCATTTGAAAAACTGTTTTTT

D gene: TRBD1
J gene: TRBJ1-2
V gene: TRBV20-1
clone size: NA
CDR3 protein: CSARLTGGGYGYTF
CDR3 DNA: TGCAGTGCTAGGCTTACAGGGGGCGGCTATGGCTACACCTTC

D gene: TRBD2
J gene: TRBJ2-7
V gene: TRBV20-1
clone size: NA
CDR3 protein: CSANQGGRTSGSRSYEQYF
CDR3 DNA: TGCAGTGCTAACCAAGGGGGGCGAACTAGCGGGAGTCGGAGCTACGAGCAGTACTTC

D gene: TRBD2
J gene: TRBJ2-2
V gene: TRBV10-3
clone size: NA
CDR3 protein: CAISSGLYTGELFF
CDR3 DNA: TGTGCCATCTCTAGCGGACTTTACACCGGGGAGCTGTTTTTT

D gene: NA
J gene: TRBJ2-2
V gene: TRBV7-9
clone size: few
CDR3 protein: CASRTNPGRRLNTGELFF
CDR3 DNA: TGTGCCAGCAGAACAAATCCGGGGCGGAGACTAAACACCGGGGAGCTGTTTTTT

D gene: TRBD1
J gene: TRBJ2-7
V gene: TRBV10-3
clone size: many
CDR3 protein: CAISEPGQGNYEQYF
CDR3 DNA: TGTGCCATCAGTGAACCGGGACAGGGTAACTACGAGCAGTACTTC

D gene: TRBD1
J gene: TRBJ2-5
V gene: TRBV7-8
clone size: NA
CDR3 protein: CASSLGPLGQGFYQETQYF
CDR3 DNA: TGTGCCAGCAGCTTAGGTCCATTGGGACAGGGGTTTTATCAAGAGACCCAGTACTTC

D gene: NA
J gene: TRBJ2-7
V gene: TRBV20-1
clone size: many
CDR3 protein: CSASGHGGHTNPREQYF
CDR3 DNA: TGCAGTGCTAGCGGCCACGGCGGGCACACAAACCCGCGGGAGCAGTACTTC

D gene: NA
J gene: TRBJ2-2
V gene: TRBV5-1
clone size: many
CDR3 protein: CASSPRTEMTGELFF
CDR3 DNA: TGCGCCAGCAGCCCCCGGACAGAGATGACCGGGGAGCTGTTTTTT

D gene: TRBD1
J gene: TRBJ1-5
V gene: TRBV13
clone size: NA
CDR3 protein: CASSIGDSPTHF
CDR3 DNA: TGTGCCAGCAGCATCGGGGACAGCCCGACACATTTT

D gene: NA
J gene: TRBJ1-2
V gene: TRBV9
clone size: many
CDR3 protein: CASSVAAGAEGYTF
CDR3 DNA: TGTGCCAGCAGCGTAGCGGCAGGGGCGGAAGGCTACACCTTC

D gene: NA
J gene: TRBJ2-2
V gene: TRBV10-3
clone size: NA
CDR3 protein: CAISDPGPSGTGELFF
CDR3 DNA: TGTGCCATCAGTGATCCAGGTCCCTCGGGTACCGGGGAGCTGTTTTTT

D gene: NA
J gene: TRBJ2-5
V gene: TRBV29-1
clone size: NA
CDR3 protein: CTVQETQYF
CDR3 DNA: TGCACCGTCCAAGAGACCCAGTACTTC

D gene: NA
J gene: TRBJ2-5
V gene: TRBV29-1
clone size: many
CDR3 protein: CSVAVGLETQYF
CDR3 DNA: TGCAGCGTTGCCGTGGGGTTGGAGACCCAGTACTTC

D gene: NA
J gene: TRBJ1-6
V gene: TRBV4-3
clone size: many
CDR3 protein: CASSQDSGYNSPLHF
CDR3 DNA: TGCGCCAGCAGCCAAGATAGTGGGTACAATTCACCCCTCCACTTT

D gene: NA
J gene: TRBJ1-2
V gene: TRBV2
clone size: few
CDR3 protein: CATTGEGQNYGYTF
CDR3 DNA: TGTGCCACCACAGGAGAGGGGCAGAACTATGGCTACACCTTC

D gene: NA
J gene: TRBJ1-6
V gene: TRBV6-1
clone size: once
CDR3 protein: CATRIGTSPLHF
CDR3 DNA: TGTGCCACAAGGATAGGGACTTCACCCCTCCACTTT

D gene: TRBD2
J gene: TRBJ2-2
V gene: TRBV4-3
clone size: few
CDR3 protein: CASSQSSGSFSGELFF
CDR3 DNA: TGCGCCAGCAGCCAGTCTAGCGGGAGTTTTTCCGGGGAGCTGTTTTTT

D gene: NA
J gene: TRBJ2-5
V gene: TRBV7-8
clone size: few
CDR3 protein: CASSPRQGGEPQYF
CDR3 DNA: TGTGCCAGCAGCCCGCGACAGGGAGGAGAGCCCCAGTACTTC

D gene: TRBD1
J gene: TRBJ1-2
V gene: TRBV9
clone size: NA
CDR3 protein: CASSLLQGANYGYTF
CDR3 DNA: TGTGCCAGCAGCTTACTGCAGGGGGCTAACTATGGCTACACCTTC

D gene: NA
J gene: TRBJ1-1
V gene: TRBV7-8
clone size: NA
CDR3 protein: CASSLGALMNTEAFF
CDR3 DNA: TGTGCCAGCAGCTTAGGGGCATTGATGAACACTGAAGCTTTCTTT

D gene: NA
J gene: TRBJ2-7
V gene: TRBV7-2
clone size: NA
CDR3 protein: CASSGGWQATYEQYF
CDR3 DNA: TGTGCCAGCAGCGGGGGGTGGCAGGCAACCTACGAGCAGTACTTC

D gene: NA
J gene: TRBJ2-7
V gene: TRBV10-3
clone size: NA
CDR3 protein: CAISVDRNYEQYF
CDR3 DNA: TGTGCCATCAGTGTAGACAGGAACTACGAGCAGTACTTC

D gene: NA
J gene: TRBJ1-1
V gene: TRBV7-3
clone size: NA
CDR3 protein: CASSLMGYGTEAFF
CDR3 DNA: TGTGCCAGCAGCTTAATGGGTTATGGCACTGAAGCTTTCTTT